The 18 T cell receptor beta chains listed next were all sequenced from one sample in a study of T cells in Graves' hyperthyroidism and ophthalmopathy. Amplified TCR beta CDR3 regions came from RNA transcripts. Researchers ran a first-round RT-PCR on the TCR CDR3 using the HTBI primer set. TCRdb reprocessed the multiplex PCR reads via MiXCR and lists one record per CDR3 protein. The sample shows 400,000 to 550,000 distinct CDR3 sequences, roughly 14% of them seen only once. Sequenced input: blood. These TCRs come from a young woman with Graves' hyperthyroidism.

This clonotype was detected many times. V and J are TRBV12-3 or TRBV12-4 and TRBJ1-2; no definite D call. V was shortened by 1 base and J by 2 bases, with 17 bases between the two germline ends. The CDR3 covers 17 residues. CDR3 DNA: TGTGCCAGCAGTTTAGTCCCAGGCCCTTCTCTGAACTATGGCTACACCTTC. Residues: CASSLVPGPSLNYGYTF.

Points on this clonotype: This may be a read error, as it is one base from a much larger clone. This rearrangement joins TRBV7-8 to TRBJ1-4; 7 bases are shared with TRBD1. CDR1 is SGHVS and CDR2 is FQNEAQ in the germline V gene. The CDR3 is 18 residues long. CDR3 coding DNA: TGTACCAGCAGCAAGAACCGACAGGGTAGCTCAACTAATGAAAAACTGTTTTTT. It yields the protein CTSSKNRQGSSTNEKLFF.

The rearrangement joins TRBV7-8 to TRBJ1-2; TRBD1 agrees at 8 bases. This CDR3 is built from 13 residues. After removal of 6 bases from V and 6 bases from J, the junction contained 6 bases not matched to a gene. CDR1 and CDR2 (germline): SGHVS, FQNEAQ. The CDR3, as DNA: TGTGCCAGCAGTCTGGACAGGGAGGATGGCTACACCTTC. As protein: CASSLDREDGYTF.

V usage is TRBV20-1 and J usage is TRBJ2-7; TRBD1 matches at 9 bases. Losses at the gene ends were 5 bases for V and 3 bases for J; bases not matched to a gene: 5. This CDR3 has 13 amino acids. Per germline, CDR1 DFQATT and CDR2 SNEGSKA (reference sequence). In DNA, the CDR3 is TGCAGTGCTGGGACAGGGAAGGGCTACGAGCAGTACTTC. This gives the protein CSAGTGKGYEQYF.

This clonotype was counted many times. V gene TRBV15 combines with J gene TRBJ2-1; 7 bases fit TRBD2. The V and J ends lost 0 bases and 0 bases, in that order; junction bases with no gene match: 2. The CDR3 extends over 16 amino acids. Germline V gives CDR1 LNHNV, CDR2 YYDKDF (reference sequence). The CDR3, as DNA: TGTGCCACCAGCAGAGATCGCGGGAGCTCCTACAATGAGCAGTTCTTC. Translating gives CATSRDRGSSYNEQFF.

This CDR3 is CALNYGYTF. As DNA, the CDR3 is TGTGCTTTGAACTATGGCTACACCTTC. The V gene is TRBV7-9, the J gene TRBJ1-2; no firm D call. Germline CDR1 SEHNR, CDR2 FQNEAQ (reference sequence). This CDR3 region has 9 residues.

The chain links TRBV5-1 to TRBJ2-7; D may be TRBD1 (6 bases). CDR3 length: 15 residues. Germline CDR1 reads SGHRS; CDR2 reads YFSETQ. V lost 6 bases and J lost 2, with 18 bases in between. DNA of the CDR3: TGCGCCAGCAATACGGGACACCTGAGTCCCTACGAGCAGTACTTC. Translated: CASNTGHLSPYEQYF. The variable domain in full, with the rest retrieved from reference TRBV5-1 and TRBJ2-7, is KAGVTQTPRYLIKTRGQQVTLSCSPISGHRSVSWYQQTPGQGLQFLFEYFSETQRNKGNFPGRFSGRQFSNSRSEMNVSTLELGDSALYLCASNTGHLSPYEQYFGPGTRLTVT.

V and J are TRBV24-1 and TRBJ2-7; D may match TRBD1 or TRBD2 (5 bases each). The CDR3 has 13 residues. CDR1 KGHDR and CDR2 SFDVKD come from the germline V gene. With 5 bases removed from V and 5 bases from J, the gap between germline ends came to 12 bases. This CDR3 is CATSGGSPNEQYF. As DNA, the CDR3 is TGTGCCACCAGTGGGGGGTCCCCCAACGAGCAGTACTTC.

This clonotype was seen repeatedly, ten times or more. The chain is built from TRBV6-1 and TRBJ1-5; the D is unclear. This CDR3 region has 13 residues. Germline V gene sequence: CDR1 MNHNS, CDR2 SASEGT. Trimming removed 3 bases from V and 7 bases from J, with 10 bases in between. CDR3 nucleotide sequence: TGTGCCAGCAGTGAGACGGCCGTCCAGCCCCAGCATTTT. Protein sequence: CASSETAVQPQHF.

This chain uses TRBV5-1 with TRBJ2-2; 8 bases fit TRBD2. V lost 4 bases, J lost 3 bases, and 5 bases stayed unmatched. The germline CDR1 and CDR2 sequences are SGHRS and YFSETQ. The length of the CDR3 is 15 residues. CDR3 in DNA: TGCGCCAGCAGCCCACGGACTAGCTACACCGGGGAGCTGTTTTTT. It yields the protein CASSPRTSYTGELFF.

The gene calls are TRBV7-9 and TRBJ2-4, with D perhaps TRBD2 (5 bases). The CDR3 covers 16 residues. V was shortened by 0 bases and J by 0 bases, with 9 bases between the two germline ends. Germline loops: CDR1 SEHNR, CDR2 FQNEAQ (reference sequence). The CDR3 nucleotides read TGTGCCAGCAGCTTAGCCGGGGAGTTAGCCAAAAACATTCAGTACTTC. Protein sequence: CASSLAGELAKNIQYF.

This clonotype was seen at least ten times. The V gene is TRBV12-5, the J gene TRBJ1-1; no clear D gene. This CDR3 is 12 amino acids long. Trimming took 4 bases from V and 11 from J, leaving 14 bases between them. Germline V lookup: CDR1 LGHNT, CDR2 FRNRAP. CDR3 coding DNA: TGTGCTAGTGGTTCCTTCTCCCGGGCGGCTTTCTTT. This gives the protein CASGSFSRAAFF. The variable domain in full, with the rest retrieved from reference TRBV12-5 and TRBJ1-1, is DARVTQTPRHKVTEMGQEVTMRCQPILGHNTVFWYRQTMMQGLELLAYFRNRAPLDDSGMPKDRFSAEMPDATLATLKIQPSEPRDSAVYFCASGSFSRAAFFGQGTRLTVV.

The table lists this clonotype with many counts. The chain recombines TRBV6-6 with TRBJ2-7, with D possibly matching TRBD1 (6 bases). Trimming cost V 2 bases and J 5 bases, with 13 bases left between them. Germline CDR1 and CDR2: MNHNY and SVGAGI (reference sequence). The CDR3 is 14 residues long. For the CDR3, the DNA is TGTGCCAGCAGTTACAGGGGGAGCAGTGACGAGCAGTACTTC. This gives the protein CASSYRGSSDEQYF.

This clonotype was counted ten times or more. In DNA, the CDR3 is TGTGCTAGTGGCCTCGGACAGGGGGATAATCAGCCCCAGCATTTT. It codes for CASGLGQGDNQPQHF. The J gene is TRBJ1-5, the V gene TRBV12-5, with 10 nucleotides matching TRBD1. J gave up 4 bases and V 6 bases, and 6 bases lay outside the gene matches. This CDR3 has 15 amino acids. CDR1 and CDR2 from the germline V gene are LGHNT and FRNRAP.

This clonotype was found many times. CDR3 residues: CASSFSGPNNEQFF. CDR3 nucleotides: TGTGCCAGCAGCTTCTCGGGACCGAACAATGAGCAGTTCTTC. V usage is TRBV7-3 and J usage is TRBJ2-1, with D perhaps given as TRBD1 or TRBD2 (5 bases each). V lost 3 bases, J lost 5 bases, and 11 bases lay in between. This CDR3 spans 14 amino acids. The germline gives CDR1 SGHTA, CDR2 FQGTGA.

This clonotype has at least ten counts. The rearrangement uses TRBV30 and TRBJ2-1; D is ambiguous. The germline gives CDR1 GTSNPN, CDR2 SVGIG (reference sequence). V was pared by 3 bases and J by 11 bases, with 11 bases between. This CDR3 spans 11 amino acids. Written as DNA, the CDR3 is TGTGCCTGGAGCGGCGGCTATCAGCAGTTCTTC. The encoded protein is CAWSGGYQQFF.

This clonotype was picked up many times. The chain combines TRBV6-1 with TRBJ1-2; the match to TRBD1 covers 7 bases. Losses at the gene ends were 8 bases for V and 0 bases for J; bases not matched to a gene: 9. The CDR3 spans 15 residues. Germline V lookup: CDR1 MNHNS, CDR2 SASEGT. The CDR3, as DNA: TGTGCCAGCCAGAACCGACAGGGCCCTAACTATGGCTACACCTTC. Its protein is CASQNRQGPNYGYTF.

This clonotype has a count of ten or more. This sequence joins TRBV11-2 and TRBJ2-5, with 7 positions matching TRBD2. The CDR3 length is 14 residues. Germline V CDR1 and CDR2: SGHAT, FQNNGV. With 5 bases clipped from V and 3 bases from J, the junction kept 6 bases outside the gene matches. The chain's CDR3 is CASSASLAEETQYF. Written as DNA, the CDR3 is TGTGCCAGCAGCGCCTCTCTAGCGGAAGAGACCCAGTACTTC.